Listed below are T cell receptor beta chains from one sample, sequenced in a study of T cells in Graves' hyperthyroidism and ophthalmopathy. TCRdb re-analysed the multiplex PCR reads in MiXCR, keeping a single row per CDR3 protein. Altogether hundreds of thousands of distinct CDR3 sequences are present, around 20% being singletons, with the ten largest covering 34%. Sequencing was performed on blood. The receptors derive from a young man with Graves' ophthalmopathy. The CDR3 runs from the conserved cysteine through the conserved F or W. A D gene is named only where the DNA matches it firmly. Where a row states a size, it is once, few, many or the class of an expanded clone; other rows omit it.

d_call: .; j_call: TRBJ2-7; v_call: TRBV28; clone_size: .; cdr3_nt: TGTGCCAGCAGACTGGCGGCAGGGGTCGACGAGCAGTACTTC; cdr3_aa: CASRLAAGVDEQYF
d_call: .; j_call: TRBJ2-5; v_call: TRBV30; clone_size: few; cdr3_nt: TGTGCCTGGAGTACAGGTGGAGGAAACCTCGTGTGGGAGACCCAGTACTTC; cdr3_aa: CAWSTGGGNLVWETQYF
d_call: .; j_call: TRBJ2-1; v_call: TRBV9; clone_size: few; cdr3_nt: TGTGCCAGCAGCGAAACAGAGCGCGCCGCCAATGAGCAGTTCTTC; cdr3_aa: CASSETERAANEQFF
d_call: .; j_call: TRBJ1-1; v_call: TRBV28; clone_size: .; cdr3_nt: TGTGCCAGCAGTTGGGCACAGGGAACTCTTTCGCCTGAAGCTTTCTTT; cdr3_aa: CASSWAQGTLSPEAFF
d_call: TRBD2; j_call: TRBJ2-3; v_call: TRBV19; clone_size: .; cdr3_nt: TGTGCCAGTAGTATGGAGGCTAGCGGGAGCTGGAAAGATACGCAGTATTTT; cdr3_aa: CASSMEASGSWKDTQYF
d_call: .; j_call: TRBJ1-5; v_call: TRBV3-1; clone_size: few; cdr3_nt: TGTGCCAGTAGTATAGGACAGATTTTTCCCAATCAGCCCCAGCATTTT; cdr3_aa: CASSIGQIFPNQPQHF
d_call: .; j_call: TRBJ2-7; v_call: TRBV7-8; clone_size: few; cdr3_nt: TGTGCCAGCAGCGCGGCAGGGAAGATTTACGAGCAGTACTTC; cdr3_aa: CASSAAGKIYEQYF
d_call: .; j_call: TRBJ2-7; v_call: TRBV7-2; clone_size: few; cdr3_nt: TGTGCCAGCAGCTTAGGGAAAACCTACAAGCAGTACTTC; cdr3_aa: CASSLGKTYKQYF
d_call: .; j_call: TRBJ2-3; v_call: TRBV9; clone_size: .; cdr3_nt: TGTGCCAGCACAAAGGGCCGGACAGATACGCAGTATTTT; cdr3_aa: CASTKGRTDTQYF
d_call: TRBD2; j_call: TRBJ2-2; v_call: TRBV7-9; clone_size: .; cdr3_nt: TGTGCCAGCAGCACCGGGACTAGCGGGAGTCGGAACACCGGGGAGCTGTTTTTT; cdr3_aa: CASSTGTSGSRNTGELFF
d_call: TRBD2; j_call: TRBJ2-1; v_call: TRBV24-1; clone_size: few; cdr3_nt: TGTGCCACCAGTGCCCATGGGACTAACCTTTACAATGAGCAGTTCTTC; cdr3_aa: CATSAHGTNLYNEQFF
d_call: TRBD1; j_call: TRBJ2-1; v_call: TRBV24-1; clone_size: .; cdr3_nt: TGTGCCACCAGTGATTCCAACAGGGGAGCTGTTAATGAGCAGTTCTTC; cdr3_aa: CATSDSNRGAVNEQFF
d_call: .; j_call: TRBJ2-7; v_call: TRBV25-1; clone_size: few; cdr3_nt: TGTGCCAGCAGTGACGTTGGGCAAACCGCCTACGAGCAGTACTTC; cdr3_aa: CASSDVGQTAYEQYF
d_call: TRBD2; j_call: TRBJ2-7; v_call: TRBV2; clone_size: many; cdr3_nt: TGTGCCAGCAGTGAGTTTGGACTAGCATACGAGCAGTACTTC; cdr3_aa: CASSEFGLAYEQYF
d_call: TRBD2; j_call: TRBJ2-5; v_call: TRBV20-1; clone_size: once; cdr3_nt: TGCAGTGCTAGAGGGCGGACTAGCGGGTACCAAGAGACCCAGTACTTC; cdr3_aa: CSARGRTSGYQETQYF
d_call: .; j_call: TRBJ1-3; v_call: TRBV10-3; clone_size: .; cdr3_nt: TGTGCCATCAGTGAATCAGGACCATCGGCTGGAAACACCATATATTTT; cdr3_aa: CAISESGPSAGNTIYF
d_call: .; j_call: TRBJ2-3; v_call: TRBV30; clone_size: .; cdr3_nt: TGTGCCTGGAGTCCAGGTTCCACAGATACGCAGTATTTT; cdr3_aa: CAWSPGSTDTQYF
d_call: .; j_call: TRBJ1-1; v_call: TRBV11-2; clone_size: few; cdr3_nt: TGTGCCAGCAGCCTACCACAGTGGGGGAACACTGAAGCTTTCTTT; cdr3_aa: CASSLPQWGNTEAFF
d_call: .; j_call: TRBJ2-7; v_call: TRBV28; clone_size: many; cdr3_nt: TGTGCCAGCAGTTGGGGGGGCCAGGAATTTTACTCCTACGAGCAGTACTTC; cdr3_aa: CASSWGGQEFYSYEQYF
d_call: TRBD1; j_call: TRBJ1-1; v_call: TRBV6-1; clone_size: .; cdr3_nt: TGTGCCAGCAGGGTTGCCGGGACAGGGAGGGGTGAAGCTTTCTTT; cdr3_aa: CASRVAGTGRGEAFF
d_call: TRBD2; j_call: TRBJ2-5; v_call: TRBV2; clone_size: many; cdr3_nt: TGTGCCAGCAGGACTAGCGGGCCGTCAGGCGAGACCCAGTACTTC; cdr3_aa: CASRTSGPSGETQYF
d_call: .; j_call: TRBJ2-1; v_call: TRBV7-3; clone_size: many; cdr3_nt: TGTGCCAGCAGCCCAAGACCGGGGAACAATGAGCAGTTCTTC; cdr3_aa: CASSPRPGNNEQFF
d_call: .; j_call: TRBJ2-2; v_call: TRBV11-2; clone_size: many; cdr3_nt: TGTGCCAGCAGCCCCAGTAGAACTACCGGGGAGCTGTTTTTT; cdr3_aa: CASSPSRTTGELFF
d_call: TRBD2; j_call: TRBJ2-1; v_call: TRBV27; clone_size: few; cdr3_nt: TGTGCCAGCAGATTAGCGGGAGGCGTGCAGTTCTTC; cdr3_aa: CASRLAGGVQFF
d_call: .; j_call: TRBJ2-2; v_call: TRBV4-1; clone_size: .; cdr3_nt: TGCGCCAGCAGCCAATATGGAGGGGGAGTTAAGCGCACCGGGGAGCTGTTTTTT; cdr3_aa: CASSQYGGGVKRTGELFF
d_call: .; j_call: TRBJ1-6; v_call: TRBV2; clone_size: .; cdr3_nt: TGTGCCAGCAGGGGGACGGCCCGTAATTCACCCCTCCACTTT; cdr3_aa: CASRGTARNSPLHF
d_call: TRBD2; j_call: TRBJ2-1; v_call: TRBV11-2; clone_size: many; cdr3_nt: TGTGCCAGCAGCTGGACTAGCGGTGACAATGAGCAGTTCTTC; cdr3_aa: CASSWTSGDNEQFF
d_call: .; j_call: TRBJ1-1; v_call: TRBV7-3; clone_size: many; cdr3_nt: TGTGCCAGCAGCCGGAATATGAACACTGAAGCTTTCTTT; cdr3_aa: CASSRNMNTEAFF
d_call: TRBD1; j_call: TRBJ1-1; v_call: TRBV29-1; clone_size: many; cdr3_nt: TGCAGCGTTGAAGTGAGACAGGGGCGCACTGAAGCTTTCTTT; cdr3_aa: CSVEVRQGRTEAFF
d_call: .; j_call: TRBJ2-4; v_call: TRBV2; clone_size: .; cdr3_nt: TGTGCCAGCAGGGAGGTTTGGGAAGCCAAAAACATTCAGTACTTC; cdr3_aa: CASREVWEAKNIQYF
d_call: TRBD2; j_call: TRBJ2-7; v_call: TRBV4-1; clone_size: .; cdr3_nt: TGCGCCAGCAGCCTCAAACTAGCGGGAGCTTACGAGCAGTACTTC; cdr3_aa: CASSLKLAGAYEQYF